A selection of T cell receptor beta chains follows, all from one sample in a study of T cell responses to AZD1222 COVID-19 vaccine. Measured with immunoSEQ multiplex PCR; TCRdb has only the in-frame clones, and not every one. The repertoire holds 150,000 to 200,000 clones, with roughly 91% as singletons. The sample consisted of peripheral blood, taken on day 0 of AZD1222 vaccination. The receptors originated from an adult in good health. The CDR3 runs from the conserved cysteine through the conserved F or W. Each record gives: D gene, V gene, clone size, J gene, CDR3 protein, CDR3 DNA. A D gene is named only where the DNA matches it firmly. A row's size may be missing; if present it is once, few, many or a size class.

NA	TRBV5-1	NA	TRBJ2-6	CASSLEQGSGANVLTF	TGCGCCAGCAGCTTGGAACAGGGTTCTGGGGCCAACGTCCTGACTTTC
TRBD2	TRBV27	NA	TRBJ2-7	CASSQAGYPYEQYF	TGTGCCAGCAGTCAAGCGGGATACCCCTACGAGCAGTACTTC
NA	TRBV14	few	TRBJ1-2	CASSQGDIPIRGYTF	TGTGCCAGCAGCCAGGGGGACATTCCCATCAGGGGCTACACCTTC
TRBD1	TRBV6-5	NA	TRBJ1-6	CASSYRDSNSPLHF	TGTGCCAGCAGTTATAGGGACAGCAATTCACCCCTCCACTTT
NA	TRBV28	NA	TRBJ1-2	CASLTQAYGYTF	TGTGCCAGCTTGACTCAGGCATATGGCTACACCTTC
NA	TRBV28	NA	TRBJ1-2	CASSQMFGNYGYTF	TGTGCCAGCAGTCAGATGTTTGGGAACTATGGCTACACCTTC
TRBD2	TRBV12-5	NA	TRBJ2-1	CASGSARPGGSYNEQFF	TGTGCTAGTGGTTCCGCCCGGCCGGGAGGCTCCTACAATGAGCAGTTCTTC
NA	TRBV10-3	NA	TRBJ1-5	CAISQGFGNQPQHF	TGTGCCATCAGCCAGGGGTTCGGCAATCAGCCCCAGCATTTT
TRBD1	TRBV27	NA	TRBJ1-1	CASRTGGGNTEAFF	TGTGCCAGCAGGACAGGGGGAGGAAACACTGAAGCTTTCTTT
TRBD1	TRBV27	few	TRBJ2-7	CASSLQGARPYEQYF	TGTGCCAGCAGTTTACAGGGGGCTCGCCCCTACGAGCAGTACTTC
NA	TRBV14	few	TRBJ1-1	CASSQAGVWTEAFF	TGTGCCAGCAGCCAAGCGGGGGTGTGGACTGAAGCTTTCTTT
NA	TRBV24-1	NA	TRBJ1-5	CATSGGVSGNQPQHF	TGTGCCACCAGTGGAGGGGTAAGTGGCAATCAGCCCCAGCATTTT
NA	TRBV5-1	NA	TRBJ1-4	CASSPGGGGGEKLFF	TGCGCCAGCAGCCCCGGTGGGGGGGGAGGCGAAAAACTGTTTTTT
NA	TRBV6-5	NA	TRBJ1-5	CASSRDGINQPQHF	TGTGCCAGCAGTAGGGACGGAATCAATCAGCCCCAGCATTTT
NA	TRBV5-1	NA	TRBJ1-6	CASSLMGAAYNSPLHF	TGCGCCAGCAGCTTGATGGGTGCCGCGTATAATTCACCCCTCCACTTT
NA	TRBV10-3	NA	TRBJ1-4	CAISGGTTNEKLFF	TGTGCCATCAGTGGGGGCACGACTAATGAAAAACTGTTTTTT
NA	TRBV3-1/TRBV3-2	once	TRBJ1-2	CASSRPGSNYGYTF	TGTGCCAGCAGCCGCCCCGGCTCTAACTATGGCTACACCTTC
NA	TRBV5-1	NA	TRBJ1-4	CASSLAPSGTAAEKLFF	TGCGCCAGCAGCTTGGCCCCGTCGGGGACGGCGGCTGAAAAACTGTTTTTT
TRBD2	TRBV6-5	NA	TRBJ2-1	CASSYGTSGVGEQFF	TGTGCCAGCAGTTATGGGACTAGCGGGGTGGGTGAGCAGTTCTTC
NA	TRBV7-5	NA	TRBJ1-4	CARSRLGGATSRTNEKLFF	TGTGCCAGAAGCCGATTGGGGGGGGCAACTTCTCGTACTAATGAAAAACTGTTTTTT
NA	TRBV6-5	NA	TRBJ1-2	CASSQGSTANYGYTF	TGTGCCAGCAGTCAGGGTAGTACGGCCAACTATGGCTACACCTTC
NA	TRBV5-4	NA	TRBJ1-2	CASSSELPNYGYTF	TGTGCCAGCAGCTCGGAATTACCGAACTATGGCTACACCTTC
NA	TRBV28	NA	TRBJ1-1	CASSSPHTEAFF	TGTGCCAGCAGTTCCCCCCACACTGAAGCTTTCTTT
NA	TRBV9	once	TRBJ1-3	CASSALGTDSGNTIYF	TGTGCCAGCAGCGCCCTTGGGACGGACTCTGGAAACACCATATATTTT
NA	TRBV11-1	NA	TRBJ1-1	CASSLETANTEAFF	TGTGCCAGCAGCTTAGAGACAGCAAACACTGAAGCTTTCTTT
NA	TRBV5-5	NA	TRBJ1-6	CASSFGSYNSPLHF	TGTGCCAGCAGCTTCGGCAGTTATAATTCACCCCTCCACTTT
TRBD1	TRBV5-1	NA	TRBJ1-2	CASSGTGADYGYTF	TGCGCCAGCAGCGGAACAGGGGCGGACTATGGCTACACCTTC
TRBD1	TRBV5-1	NA	TRBJ2-2	CASSPLGTGATGELFF	TGCGCCAGCAGTCCGCTGGGGACAGGGGCCACCGGGGAGCTGTTTTTT
TRBD1	TRBV19	NA	TRBJ1-2	CASSRGGANGYTF	TGTGCCAGTAGTAGAGGGGGCGCGAATGGCTACACCTTC